A selection of T cell receptor beta chains follows, all from one sample in a study of chemoradiotherapy in HPV16-positive cancers. Clones were sequenced by immunoSEQ multiplex PCR, and TCRdb holds only the in-frame ones, with some missing. Of several thousand clones detected, about 85% appear once; the ten largest clones hold approximately 15%. Sample: tumor tissue, taken from a patient who underwent chemoradiotherapy. Source of these receptors: a human donor with HPV-associated anogenital cancer. The CDR3 runs from the conserved cysteine through the conserved F or W. Each record gives: J gene, D gene, clone size, CDR3 length, V gene, CDR3 protein, CDR3 DNA. D genes are given only for firm matches. Size values are once, few and many counts, or a class for expanded clones, and some rows have none.

TRBJ2-1,TRBD2,NA,18,TRBV9,CASSESPTSGGRTNEQFF,TGTGCCAGCAGTGAAAGTCCTACTAGCGGTGGAAGAACCAATGAGCAGTTCTTC
TRBJ1-3,NA,NA,15,TRBV4-1,CASSRQSGSGNTIYF,TGCGCCAGCAGTCGACAGTCAGGCTCTGGAAACACCATATATTTT
TRBJ1-2,NA,NA,12,TRBV7-9,CASSLRSRDYTF,TGTGCCAGCAGCTTAAGGTCGAGGGATTACACCTTC
TRBJ2-5,NA,NA,14,TRBV5-1,CASSLDTWQETQYF,TGCGCCAGCAGCTTGGACACATGGCAAGAGACCCAGTACTTC
TRBJ1-5,TRBD1,once,15,TRBV9,CASSPYGTDNQPQHF,TGTGCCAGCAGCCCCTACGGGACAGATAATCAGCCCCAGCATTTT
TRBJ2-1,NA,NA,14,TRBV11-3,CASSLIGGVDEQFF,TGTGCCAGCAGCTTAATAGGGGGAGTGGATGAGCAGTTCTTC
TRBJ2-3,TRBD2,NA,15,TRBV6-4,CASSVSGGGTDTQYF,TGTGCCAGCAGTGTCAGCGGGGGGGGCACAGATACGCAGTATTTT
TRBJ2-2,TRBD2,once,17,TRBV19,CASTSGETSGKTGELFF,TGTGCCAGTACATCAGGGGAGACTAGCGGGAAGACCGGGGAGCTGTTTTTT
TRBJ1-5,TRBD1,NA,17,TRBV2,CASSEGWTGGSNQPQHF,TGTGCCAGCAGTGAAGGGTGGACAGGGGGCAGCAATCAGCCCCAGCATTTT
TRBJ2-7,NA,NA,11,TRBV28,CASSSAWEQYF,TGTGCCAGCAGTTCCGCCTGGGAGCAGTACTTC
TRBJ2-7,TRBD1,NA,15,TRBV4-1,CASSQTGTGQNEQYF,TGCGCCAGCAGCCAAACCGGGACAGGGCAGAACGAGCAGTACTTC
TRBJ2-1,NA,NA,14,TRBV27,CASSPGVYGDEQFF,TGTGCCAGCAGTCCAGGGGTTTATGGCGATGAGCAGTTCTTC
TRBJ1-6,NA,few,15,TRBV30,CASDSLGSYNSPLHF,TGTGCCTCCGACAGCTTGGGCTCCTATAATTCACCCCTCCACTTT
TRBJ1-1,NA,NA,14,TRBV2,CASSTRDRSGEAFF,TGTGCCAGCAGTACCAGGGACCGCTCTGGAGAAGCTTTCTTT